These 31 T cell receptor beta chains came from one sample sequenced in a study of technical replicates of blood from a handful of donors. TCRdb's table, derived via immunoSEQ multiplex PCR, lists solely in-frame clones and lacks some. The table records about 88,000 clones, about nine tenths of them present only once. The specimen was T cells isolated from PBMCs. These receptors were collected from a human donor in good health.

The gene calls are TRBV6-4 and TRBJ2-6; 11 positions agree with TRBD1. J was trimmed by 4 bases and V by 8 bases; bases with no gene match: 10. Germline V gene data show CDR1 as MRHNA and CDR2 as SNTAGT. The CDR3 runs to 17 residues. The chain's CDR3 is CASGTGQGAYGANVLTF. Here the CDR3 DNA reads TGTGCCAGCGGCACAGGACAGGGGGCGTACGGGGCCAACGTCCTGACTTTC.

This clone has more than one count but fewer than ten. This chain uses TRBV15 with TRBJ2-4; 9 bases fit TRBD2. This CDR3 is built from 17 residues. Germline V lookup: CDR1 LNHNV, CDR2 YYDKDF (reference sequence). The V segment lost 2 bases and the J segment 2 bases; nucleotides outside the gene matches: 7. The CDR3 spells CATSRPGLASSKNIQYF. In DNA form, the CDR3 reads TGTGCCACCAGCAGACCGGGACTAGCTTCGTCCAAAAACATTCAGTACTTC.

This chain joins TRBV11-2 and TRBJ1-1, with TRBD1 as a possible D gene (5 bases). This CDR3 has 13 residues. V was pared by 4 bases and J by 2 bases, with 8 bases between. CDR1 and CDR2 from the germline V gene are SGHAT and FQNNGV. Written as DNA, the CDR3 is TGTGCCAGCAGCTCCCAGGGCAACACTGAAGCTTTCTTT. Amino acids: CASSSQGNTEAFF.

This clone was observed once. The V and J genes are TRBV29-1 and TRBJ1-2, with 7 bases aligning to TRBD1. Germline lookup yields CDR1 SQVTM and CDR2 ANQGSEA. This CDR3 has 13 amino acids. With V trimmed by 3 bases and J by 3 bases, 4 bases remained unmatched. The DNA for the CDR3 is TGCAGCGTTGATGGCAGGGGGGACTATGGCTACACCTTC. Encoded protein: CSVDGRGDYGYTF.

The chain is built from TRBV28 and TRBJ2-7; D might be TRBD1 (6 bases). CDR3 length equals 14 residues. The germline gives CDR1 MDHEN, CDR2 SYDVKM. V shed 10 bases and J shed 9 bases, with 25 bases lying between them. The CDR3: CATRETGPQGGQYF. The CDR3 DNA reads TGTGCCACCCGAGAAACGGGACCGCAAGGGGGGCAGTACTTC.

This sequence joins TRBV28 and TRBJ2-3; 11 nucleotides line up with TRBD2. The CDR3 consists of 16 residues. V lost 5 bases and J lost 2; bases outside the gene matches: 6. CDR1 MDHEN and CDR2 SYDVKM come from the germline V gene. CDR3: CASSPGTSGITDTQYF. CDR3 bases: TGTGCCAGCAGTCCCGGGACTAGCGGAATCACAGATACGCAGTATTTT.

The rearrangement uses TRBV28 and TRBJ1-5, with D unresolved. Trimming stripped 6 bases from V and 5 bases from J, with 11 bases between. The CDR3 covers 13 residues. Germline V gene lookup returns CDR1 MDHEN and CDR2 SYDVKM. The chain's CDR3 is CASRSAGYQPQHF. CDR3 DNA: TGTGCCAGCAGGTCAGCGGGGTATCAGCCCCAGCATTTT.

The chain joins TRBV13 to TRBJ2-3; D ambiguous. The CDR3 extends over 13 amino acids. Trimming removed 2 bases at V and 3 bases at J, with 6 bases between. The V gene's germline CDR1 is PRHDT and CDR2 FYEKMQ (reference sequence). The CDR3 protein is CASSLKRTDTQYF. The CDR3 bases are TGTGCCAGCAGCTTAAAGCGAACAGATACGCAGTATTTT.

The chain combines TRBV6-1 with TRBJ2-7; D perhaps matches TRBD2 (6 bases). Looked up from germline, CDR1 is MNHNS and CDR2 is SASEGT. V gave up 5 bases and J gave up 6 bases, with 20 bases separating them. The CDR3 is 15 residues long. The CDR3 protein is CASSLLLSGRGEQYF. CDR3 sequence (DNA): TGTGCCAGCAGTCTTTTGTTGTCAGGGCGGGGCGAGCAGTACTTC.

This clone has only one observation. The J gene is TRBJ1-2, the V gene TRBV5-1; TRBD1 agrees at 7 bases. The CDR3 is 13 residues long. Germline V lookup: CDR1 SGHRS, CDR2 YFSETQ. Trimming took 0 bases from V and 8 from J; bases not matched to a gene: 4. The CDR3 nucleotides read TGCGCCAGCAGCTTGGACAGGGGATGGGGCTACACCTTC. This codes for CASSLDRGWGYTF.

The table lists this clone with a count of one. The chain combines TRBV6-1 with TRBJ2-1, with 7 bases identical to TRBD1. Germline V gene lookup returns CDR1 MNHNS and CDR2 SASEGT. The junction had 9 bases not matched to a gene; V was cut back by 6 bases and J by 4 bases. This CDR3 has 15 residues. This chain's CDR3 is CASRPVGTAYNEQFF. CDR3 coding DNA: TGTGCCAGCAGGCCCGTAGGGACAGCGTACAATGAGCAGTTCTTC.

J is TRBJ1-2 and V is TRBV7-9, with 9 bases identical to TRBD1. CDR3 size: 16 residues. Germline values: CDR1 SEHNR, CDR2 FQNEAQ (reference sequence). V lost 4 bases and J lost 5; bases outside the gene matches: 11. The DNA for the CDR3 is TGTGCCAGCAGCTCGATACTACAGGGGGCAGGATATGGCTACACCTTC. Amino acid sequence: CASSSILQGAGYGYTF.

This rearrangement joins TRBV7-9 to TRBJ1-4, with D perhaps matching TRBD1 (6 bases). V was shortened by 4 bases and J by 7 bases, with 16 bases between the two germline ends. This CDR3 has 15 residues. CDR1 and CDR2 from the germline V gene are SEHNR and FQNEAQ (reference sequence). The CDR3 loop is CASSSQGTSGEKLFF. CDR3 nucleotide sequence: TGTGCCAGCAGCTCTCAGGGGACGAGTGGTGAAAAACTGTTTTTT.

The chain combines TRBV19 with TRBJ1-5; tentatively, D is TRBD1 (5 bases). The CDR3 loop spans 16 amino acids. Per the germline V gene, CDR1 is LNHDA and CDR2 is SQIVND (reference sequence). Trimming pared 7 bases from V and 3 bases from J, leaving 19 bases between. CDR3 bases: TGTGCCAGTATCGGCCCCAGACAGAACCTCAATCAGCCCCAGCATTTT. As protein: CASIGPRQNLNQPQHF.

This chain connects TRBV6-6 to TRBJ2-1, with D perhaps matching TRBD2 (5 bases). The V gene lost 3 bases and the J gene lost 6 bases, with 12 bases spanning the gap. The germline CDR1 and CDR2 sequences are MNHNY and SVGAGI (reference sequence). The CDR3 length is 14 residues. The CDR3 region has the DNA TGTGCCAGCAGTTATAGCGACACCTCCAATGAGCAGTTCTTC. Translating it yields CASSYSDTSNEQFF.

This clone was seen once. J is TRBJ1-3 and V is TRBV19; 7 bases are a match to TRBD1. The V and J ends lost 5 bases and 0 bases, in that order; junction bases with no gene match: 7. Germline CDR1 and CDR2: LNHDA and SQIVND (reference sequence). This CDR3 contains 16 residues. DNA for the CDR3: TGTGCCAGTAGTTTTACAGGGGCTCACTCTGGAAACACCATATATTTT. It specifies CASSFTGAHSGNTIYF.

The J gene is TRBJ1-2, the V gene TRBV6-1, with 9 bases fitting TRBD1. Germline V gene lookup returns CDR1 MNHNS and CDR2 SASEGT. V lost 6 bases and J lost 5; bases outside the gene matches: 1. CDR3 length equals 12 residues. The CDR3 nucleotides read TGTGCCAGCAGGGGACAGGGTTATGGCTACACCTTC. This encodes CASRGQGYGYTF.

The chain is built from TRBV25-1 and TRBJ1-2; D unclear. The CDR3 is made up of 12 amino acids. Trimming took 5 bases from V and 6 from J, leaving 10 bases between them. The V gene's germline CDR1 is MGHDK and CDR2 SYGVNS. The CDR3 DNA reads as TGTGCCAGCAGTTATGCCCAGAATGGCTACACCTTC. Translating it yields CASSYAQNGYTF.

This chain joins TRBV19 and TRBJ1-6, with a weak D call TRBD1 (5 bases). Germline V gives CDR1 LNHDA, CDR2 SQIVND (reference sequence). V shed 4 bases and J shed 0 bases, with 16 bases lying between them. The CDR3 extends over 18 amino acids. CDR3 DNA: TGTGCCAGTAGTACATCGGGACTCCTGAGCTCCTATAATTCACCCCTCCACTTT. It encodes CASSTSGLLSSYNSPLHF. Combining the CDR3 with reference TRBV19 and TRBJ1-6 gives the whole variable domain DGGITQSPKYLFRKEGQNVTLSCEQNLNHDAMYWYRQDPGQGLRLIYYSQIVNDFQKGDIAEGYSVSREKKESFPLTVTSAQKNPTAFYLCASSTSGLLSSYNSPLHFGNGTRLTVT.

This clone was recorded a few times. The V gene is TRBV2, the J gene TRBJ2-7; D perhaps matches TRBD1 (6 bases). The CDR3 has 14 residues. V was trimmed by 6 bases and J by 5 bases, leaving 17 bases between them. CDR1 and CDR2 (germline): SNHLY, FYNNEI. This chain's CDR3 is CASRDTYRVNEQYF. Here the CDR3 DNA reads TGTGCCAGCAGGGATACTTACAGGGTCAACGAGCAGTACTTC.

The sample holds one count of this clone. The chain links TRBV6-1 to TRBJ2-5; D remains ambiguous. The CDR3 runs 14 residues. The germline V gene has CDR1 MNHNS and CDR2 SASEGT. The V end was cut by 5 bases, the J end by 2 bases, with 12 bases between. This chain's CDR3 is CASSLSELQETQYF. In DNA form, the CDR3 reads TGTGCCAGCAGTCTATCGGAGCTTCAAGAGACCCAGTACTTC.

The rearrangement joins TRBV6-5 to TRBJ1-1, with D possibly being TRBD1 (6 bases). The germline V and J ends were trimmed by 7 bases and 4 bases, with 13 bases remaining between them. The CDR3 runs 13 residues. Germline V CDR1 and CDR2: MNHEY, SVGAGI. CDR3: CASNTGLGTEAFF. The CDR3 nucleotides are TGTGCCAGCAACACAGGGTTGGGCACTGAAGCTTTCTTT.

The V gene is TRBV11-3, the J gene TRBJ1-1; 7 bases are shared with TRBD1. CDR1 is SGHNT, CDR2 YENEEA, per germline. Germline trimming cut 2 bases from V and 5 bases from J; bases unmatched to any gene: 2. The CDR3 covers 13 residues. The CDR3: CASSLQGETEAFF. CDR3 coding DNA: TGTGCCAGCAGCTTACAGGGGGAAACTGAAGCTTTCTTT.

The chain couples TRBV7-2 to TRBJ2-1; tentative D call: TRBD2 (5 bases). CDR1 and CDR2 (germline): SGHTA, FQGNSA. V was pared by 5 bases and J by 9 bases, with 17 bases between. This CDR3 has 14 amino acids. CDR3 sequence reads: CASSPLPRGREQFF. The CDR3 DNA is TGTGCCAGCAGCCCCCTCCCCCGCGGGCGTGAGCAGTTCTTC.

The chain joins TRBV13 to TRBJ1-2, with D tentatively TRBD1 (6 bases). This CDR3 contains 14 residues. In germline, CDR1 is PRHDT, CDR2 FYEKMQ (reference sequence). V lost 5 bases and J 2 bases, leaving 12 bases between the germline ends. The CDR3 spells CASSRRTANYGYTF. CDR3 nucleotide sequence: TGTGCCAGCAGCCGCAGGACAGCGAACTATGGCTACACCTTC.

This chain connects TRBV6-1 to TRBJ2-1, with a tentative D call TRBD2 (6 bases). V lost 0 bases and J lost 3, with 15 bases in between. There are 17 residues in the CDR3. CDR1 is MNHNS and CDR2 is SASEGT in the germline V gene. The DNA of the CDR3 is TGTGCCAGCAGTGAAGCCACGGGAGACCCCATCTACAATGAGCAGTTCTTC. This codes for CASSEATGDPIYNEQFF.

This clone was observed a single time. This sequence joins TRBV6-1 and TRBJ2-7; a weak D match, TRBD2 (5 bases). Germline V CDR1 and CDR2: MNHNS, SASEGT. Trimming pared 4 bases from V and 9 bases from J, leaving 10 bases between. The CDR3 sequence is 11 residues long. The CDR3 coding sequence is TGTGCCAGCAGTGTTGTGGGGAGGCAGTACTTC. Its translation is CASSVVGRQYF.

V is TRBV9 and J is TRBJ2-6, with D possibly TRBD1 on 6 matching bases. Looked up from germline, CDR1 is SGDLS and CDR2 is YYNGEE. The CDR3 contains 21 residues. Trimming took off 4 bases at V and 0 bases at J, with 26 bases between the two ends. The CDR3 coding sequence is TGTGCCAGCAGCACACGACAGGAACCAAATTGGGGAAACTCTGGGGCCAACGTCCTGACTTTC. This encodes CASSTRQEPNWGNSGANVLTF. Complete variable domain (other parts from reference TRBV9 and TRBJ2-6): DSGVTQTPKHLITATGQRVTLRCSPRSGDLSVYWYQQSLDQGLQFLIQYYNGEERAKGNILERFSAQQFPDLHSELNLSSLELGDSALYFCASSTRQEPNWGNSGANVLTFGAGSRLTVL.

The chain employs TRBV18 and TRBJ1-4; D is uncertain. With 3 bases removed from V and 4 bases from J, the gap between germline ends came to 12 bases. Per germline, CDR1 KGHSH and CDR2 LQKENI. This CDR3 is built from 15 residues. The CDR3 DNA follows: TGTGCCAGCTCACCCACATTCCAATATAATGAAAAACTGTTTTTT. Translated: CASSPTFQYNEKLFF.

The chain recombines TRBV10-3 with TRBJ2-3; 11 positions match TRBD2. Germline V gene lookup returns CDR1 ENHRY and CDR2 SYGVKD. This CDR3 is built from 16 residues. The V gene end was trimmed by 6 bases and the J gene end by 4 bases; junction bases not matched to a gene: 9. The CDR3 DNA sequence: TGTGCCATCAGAACTAGCGGGGGAAGGGCGGCAGATACGCAGTATTTT. Its translation: CAIRTSGGRAADTQYF.

This chain links TRBV4-1 with TRBJ1-3, with 7 bases that match TRBD1. The CDR3 totals 16 residues. V lost 5 bases to trimming and J lost 3 bases; unmatched junction nucleotides: 10. Germline V gives CDR1 MGHRA, CDR2 YSYEKL. DNA for the CDR3: TGCGCCAGCAGCACCCGACAGGGATTAGGTGGAAACACCATATATTTT. Translated, it gives CASSTRQGLGGNTIYF.